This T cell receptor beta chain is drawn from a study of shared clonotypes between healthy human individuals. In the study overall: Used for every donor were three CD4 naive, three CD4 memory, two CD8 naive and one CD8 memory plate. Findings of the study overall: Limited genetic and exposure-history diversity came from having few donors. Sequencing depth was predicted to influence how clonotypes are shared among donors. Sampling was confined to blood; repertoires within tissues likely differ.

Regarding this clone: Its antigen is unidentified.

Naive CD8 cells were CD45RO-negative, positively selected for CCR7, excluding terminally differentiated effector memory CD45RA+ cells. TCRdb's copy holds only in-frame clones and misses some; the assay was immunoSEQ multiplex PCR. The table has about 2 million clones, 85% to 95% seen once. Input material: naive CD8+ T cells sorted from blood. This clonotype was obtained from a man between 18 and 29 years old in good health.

The CDR3 coding sequence is TGTGCCAGCAGTAGGGGGACAGGGGGACTCCGAGGGCAGTACTTC. Its translation: CASSRGTGGLRGQYF. The chain uses TRBV28 and TRBJ2-7; 11 nucleotides line up with TRBD1. Germline CDR1 is MDHEN and CDR2 is SYDVKM. This CDR3 is built from 15 residues. V was pared by 5 bases and J by 9 bases, with 12 bases of the junction left unmatched.